This entry lists 23 T cell receptor beta chains sequenced from one sample in a study of blood T cell repertoires in COVID-19. This table comes from immunoSEQ multiplex PCR, and its TCRdb copy is limited to in-frame clones, with some not included. The repertoire holds approximately 220,000 clones, with about four fifths as singletons. The material sequenced was peripheral blood. These receptors were collected from a woman in her fifties or sixties with acute or convalescent COVID-19.

This clone has a single count. The chain couples TRBV6-5 to TRBJ2-2; no reliable D call. CDR3 length: 14 amino acids. Germline V gene sequence: CDR1 MNHEY, CDR2 SVGAGI. V was trimmed by 2 bases and J by 4 bases, leaving 8 bases between them. The CDR3 spells CASSYVRSTGELFF. The CDR3 coding sequence is TGTGCCAGCAGTTACGTACGGTCCACCGGGGAGCTGTTTTTT.

V is TRBV6-5 and J is TRBJ2-7; a weak D match, TRBD2 (5 bases). Germline assignment: CDR1 MNHEY and CDR2 SVGAGI. V was trimmed by 6 bases and J by 4 bases, leaving 10 bases between them. The CDR3 is 12 amino acids. The CDR3 loop reads CASRADLYEQYF. The CDR3 DNA follows: TGTGCCAGCAGGGCGGACTTATACGAGCAGTACTTC.

The V and J genes are TRBV7-6 and TRBJ2-6, with D uncertain. Germline lookup yields CDR1 SGHVS and CDR2 FNYEAQ. The V end lost 5 bases, the J end lost 2 bases, and 10 bases lay between the germline ends. The CDR3 runs to 15 residues. The CDR3 reads CASSPGSAGANVLTF. CDR3 in DNA: TGTGCCAGCAGCCCCGGGTCAGCTGGGGCCAACGTCCTGACTTTC. Looking up the rest from reference TRBV7-6 and TRBJ2-6 gives the full variable domain: GAGVSQSPRYKVTKRGQDVALRCDPISGHVSLYWYRQALGQGPEFLTYFNYEAQQDKSGLPNDRFSAERPEGSISTLTIQRTEQRDSAMYRCASSPGSAGANVLTFGAGSRLTVL.

The J gene is TRBJ2-7, the V gene TRBV6-6; unclear D gene. The germline V gene encodes CDR1 MNHNY and CDR2 SVGAGI (reference sequence). This CDR3 region has 16 residues. V dropped 5 bases and J dropped 0 bases, with 17 bases sitting between them. CDR3 loop: CASSRLSSGFSYEQYF. CDR3 nucleotides: TGTGCCAGCAGTCGACTTTCCTCGGGTTTCTCCTACGAGCAGTACTTC.

This chain uses TRBV5-4 with TRBJ2-5, with TRBD2 matching 13 bases. Germline V lookup: CDR1 SGHNT, CDR2 YYREEE (reference sequence). The junction had 8 bases not matched to a gene; V was cut back by 2 bases and J by 7 bases. The CDR3 is 16 residues long. CDR3 sequence: CASSFAGTSGKGTQYF. The CDR3 bases are TGTGCCAGCAGCTTTGCCGGGACTAGCGGGAAAGGGACCCAGTACTTC.

This chain links TRBV5-5 with TRBJ2-1; no definite D call. This CDR3 spans 16 amino acids. V was shortened by 0 bases and J by 2 bases, with 12 bases between the two germline ends. Germline lookup yields CDR1 SGHKS and CDR2 YYEKEE (reference sequence). The CDR3 DNA reads as TGTGCCAGCAGCTTGGGAAAAAACTTACCCTACAATGAGCAGTTCTTC. It specifies CASSLGKNLPYNEQFF.

J is TRBJ2-5 and V is TRBV9; perhaps TRBD2 as D (6 bases). CDR1 and CDR2 (germline): SGDLS, YYNGEE. The ends were cut back, 3 bases at V and 4 bases at J, with 13 bases in the middle. This CDR3 is built from 14 residues. CDR3 nucleotide sequence: TGTGCCAGCAGCGAGGGACTTCCTAGAGAGACCCAGTACTTC. Amino acids: CASSEGLPRETQYF.

The chain joins TRBV5-1 to TRBJ2-1; no clear D gene. V lost 0 bases to trimming and J lost 1 base, with 8 bases between them. CDR3 length: 15 amino acids. Germline V CDR1 and CDR2: SGHRS, YFSETQ. CDR3 sequence (DNA): TGCGCCAGCAGCTTGGTTGCCACATCCTACAATGAGCAGTTCTTC. It yields the protein CASSLVATSYNEQFF.

As regards this clone: This specimen includes other DNA sequences encoding the same CDR3. This chain joins TRBV11-2 and TRBJ2-2; D gene uncertain. V lost 5 bases and J 6 bases, leaving 4 bases between the germline ends. The CDR3 spans 11 residues. Germline assignment: CDR1 SGHAT and CDR2 FQNNGV. The CDR3 sequence: CASSPSGELFF. The CDR3 DNA follows: TGTGCCAGCAGCCCGTCCGGGGAGCTGTTTTTT.

The chain couples TRBV7-2 to TRBJ1-3; tentatively, D is TRBD1 (5 bases). V was clipped by 4 bases and J by 6 bases, with 13 bases between them. Germline V CDR1 and CDR2: SGHTA, FQGNSA. CDR3 size: 14 residues. Written as DNA, the CDR3 is TGTGCCAGCAGCTGGGGGGATCCCGAAAACACCATATATTTT. Its translation is CASSWGDPENTIYF. Supplemented by reference TRBV7-2 and TRBJ1-3, the full variable domain reads GAGVSQSPSNKVTEKGKDVELRCDPISGHTALYWYRQSLGQGLEFLIYFQGNSAPDKSGLPSDRFSAERTGGSVSTLTIQRTQQEDSAVYLCASSWGDPENTIYFGEGSWLTVV.

This chain connects TRBV29-1 to TRBJ2-3; D ambiguous. Germline V gene data show CDR1 as SQVTM and CDR2 as ANQGSEA. V dropped 7 bases and J dropped 1 base, with 12 bases sitting between them. This CDR3 spans 13 amino acids. The CDR3 loop reads CSAPSTGTDTQYF. CDR3 DNA: TGCAGCGCTCCAAGCACGGGCACAGATACGCAGTATTTT.

J is TRBJ1-2 and V is TRBV5-8; 9 bases are a match to TRBD1. The V gene's germline CDR1 is SGHTS and CDR2 YDEGEE. This CDR3 spans 13 amino acids. Germline trimming cut 2 bases from V and 4 bases from J; bases unmatched to any gene: 0. CDR3 region: CASSLQGAYGYTF. CDR3 bases: TGTGCCAGCAGCTTACAGGGGGCCTATGGCTACACCTTC.

J is TRBJ1-1 and V is TRBV30; tentatively, D is TRBD1 (6 bases). Per germline, CDR1 GTSNPN and CDR2 SVGIG (reference sequence). The CDR3 extends over 15 amino acids. Trimming took off 2 bases at V and 1 base at J, with 14 bases between the two ends. The CDR3 nucleotides read TGTGCCTGGAGTCCTACAGGGTTGGGGAACACTGAAGCTTTCTTT. Protein sequence: CAWSPTGLGNTEAFF.

This chain links TRBV5-4 with TRBJ1-2; D is unclear. The germline CDR1 and CDR2 sequences are SGHNT and YYREEE (reference sequence). This CDR3 contains 13 residues. Trimming shortened V by 0 bases and J by 4 bases, and 7 bases separated the two germline ends. The CDR3 reads CASSLELTYGYTF. CDR3 in DNA: TGTGCCAGCAGCTTGGAACTTACCTATGGCTACACCTTC.

This rearrangement joins TRBV6-5 to TRBJ2-3, with 8 bases matching TRBD1. CDR3 size: 15 residues. Germline CDR1 and CDR2: MNHEY and SVGAGI. J lost 2 bases, V lost 5 bases, and 6 bases had no gene match. The CDR3 loop is CASSTDRGYTDTQYF. CDR3 bases: TGTGCCAGCAGTACCGACAGGGGATACACAGATACGCAGTATTTT.

This clone has just one count. The V and J genes are TRBV5-4 and TRBJ2-7; 7 nucleotides align to TRBD2. The V gene's germline CDR1 is SGHNT and CDR2 YYREEE (reference sequence). The V gene end was trimmed by 4 bases and the J gene end by 6 bases; junction bases not matched to a gene: 13. This CDR3 region has 15 residues. CDR3 nucleotide sequence: TGTGCCAGCAGCCCGGGGACCGGGAGGATTCCCGAGCAGTACTTC. It is translated as CASSPGTGRIPEQYF.

The rearrangement uses TRBV19 and TRBJ2-3; perhaps TRBD2 as D (6 bases). CDR3 length: 14 amino acids. The germline V gene has CDR1 LNHDA and CDR2 SQIVND (reference sequence). V gave up 6 bases and J gave up 5 bases, with 15 bases separating them. CDR3 DNA: TGTGCCAGTAGGGCCGGACTACTCCAAGATACGCAGTATTTT. This translates into CASRAGLLQDTQYF.

This chain connects TRBV3-1 (or the pseudogene TRBV3-2) to TRBJ2-1, with 13 bases that match TRBD2. Unmatched junction bases numbered 7, after V lost 5 bases and J lost 9 bases. The CDR3 loop spans 15 amino acids. Germline V lookup: CDR1 LGHDT, CDR2 YNNKEL (reference sequence). The CDR3 sequence is CASSLGLAGAAEQFF. The CDR3 nucleotides read TGTGCCAGCAGCTTAGGACTAGCGGGAGCGGCTGAGCAGTTCTTC.

The gene calls are TRBV3-1 (or the pseudogene TRBV3-2) and TRBJ1-4; D remains unclear. Germline lookup yields CDR1 LGHDT and CDR2 YNNKEL (reference sequence). V was shortened by 4 bases and J by 7 bases, with 10 bases between the two germline ends. This CDR3 region has 13 residues. The CDR3 loop reads CASSRLGLEKLFF. The CDR3 DNA reads as TGTGCCAGCAGCCGGCTTGGGCTTGAAAAACTGTTTTTT.

This rearrangement joins TRBV5-1 to TRBJ2-5, with 13 nucleotides matching TRBD2. Looked up from germline, CDR1 is SGHRS and CDR2 is YFSETQ. The junction had 2 bases not matched to a gene; V was cut back by 2 bases and J by 1 base. The CDR3 totals 16 residues. In DNA, the CDR3 is TGCGCCAGCAGCTTACGACTAGCGGGAGGCCAAGAGACCCAGTACTTC. Translating gives CASSLRLAGGQETQYF.

The rearrangement joins TRBV14 to TRBJ1-1; 9 bases align to TRBD1. V trimming: 2 bases; J trimming: 7 bases; junction bases outside the gene matches: 8. Germline V gene data show CDR1 as SGHDN and CDR2 as FVKESK. The length of the CDR3 is 15 residues. The DNA for the CDR3 is TGTGCCAGCAGCCAATCCGGGACAGGGTTAATTGAAGCTTTCTTT. This codes for CASSQSGTGLIEAFF.

The chain links TRBV11-3 to TRBJ2-3, with D unresolved. The V gene's germline CDR1 is SGHNT and CDR2 YENEEA. V was trimmed by 4 bases and J by 5 bases, leaving 4 bases between them. CDR3 length equals 11 residues. The CDR3 here is CASSYGDTQYF. The CDR3, as DNA: TGTGCCAGCAGCTACGGAGATACGCAGTATTTT.

The V and J genes are TRBV7-9 and TRBJ2-2; 8 bases align to TRBD2. The CDR3 covers 15 residues. V was pared by 4 bases and J by 6 bases, with 7 bases of the junction left unmatched. CDR1 and CDR2 (germline): SEHNR, FQNEAQ (reference sequence). The CDR3 loop is CASSYPGLVAGELFF. CDR3 bases: TGTGCCAGCAGCTACCCGGGACTAGTAGCCGGGGAGCTGTTTTTT.